The next 2 T cell receptor beta chains were all read from a single sample in a study of T cell responses to AZD1222 COVID-19 vaccine. Profiled with immunoSEQ multiplex PCR; TCRdb holds only in-frame clones, not every one. Of some 150,000 clones listed, around 90% are singletons. The sequenced sample was peripheral blood, obtained on day 0 of AZD1222 vaccination. Source of these receptors: an adult in good health.

V and J are TRBV24-1 and TRBJ1-5; possibly TRBD1 for D (5 bases). The V gene's germline CDR1 is KGHDR and CDR2 SFDVKD. The V end was cut by 1 base, the J end by 11 bases, with 8 bases between. This CDR3 is 12 amino acids long. CDR3 in amino acids: CATSDFTGAQHF. The CDR3 DNA reads TGTGCCACCAGTGATTTTACGGGGGCCCAGCATTTT.

The rearrangement links TRBV7-3 to TRBJ2-1; the D gene is possibly TRBD2 (6 bases). V gave up 3 bases and J gave up 8 bases, with 11 bases separating them. The length of the CDR3 is 13 residues. The germline CDR1 and CDR2 sequences are SGHTA and FQGTGA. DNA of the CDR3: TGTGCCAGCAGCTTGGGACTGGACTATGAGCAGTTCTTC. Translation gives CASSLGLDYEQFF.